The 25 T cell receptor beta chains reported below all come from one sample, sequenced in a study of T cell changes during pregnancy in multiple sclerosis. Assay: immunoSEQ multiplex PCR; the TCRdb copy retains only in-frame clones and omits some. This repertoire shows some 71,000 clones, roughly nine tenths found once; its top ten account for over 1.3%. The material sequenced was peripheral blood, taken after pregnancy. These receptors were taken from a female donor with multiple sclerosis, enrolled in a pregnancy study.

The J gene is TRBJ1-5, the V gene TRBV7-9; 7 positions agree with TRBD1. Losses at the gene ends were 2 bases for V and 2 bases for J; bases not matched to a gene: 3. Germline-derived CDR1 and CDR2 are SEHNR and FQNEAQ (reference sequence). The CDR3 totals 15 residues. The CDR3 loop is CASSLNRGGNQPQHF. Written as DNA, the CDR3 is TGTGCCAGCAGCTTAAACAGGGGAGGCAATCAGCCCCAGCATTTT.

The chain joins TRBV10-3 to TRBJ1-3; the D gene is possibly TRBD1 (6 bases). CDR1 is ENHRY, CDR2 SYGVKD, per germline. There are 15 residues in the CDR3. Trimming shortened V by 0 bases and J by 4 bases, and 10 bases separated the two germline ends. CDR3 nucleotides: TGTGCCATCAGTGAGTCCAAACAGGGAGGAAACACCATATATTTT. Translating gives CAISESKQGGNTIYF.

The chain combines TRBV19 with TRBJ1-1, with 11 bases fitting TRBD1. The germline V gene has CDR1 LNHDA and CDR2 SQIVND (reference sequence). This CDR3 has 17 amino acids. Trimming cost V 3 bases and J 2 bases; bases outside gene matches: 8. The CDR3 nucleotides read TGTGCCAGTAGTATGTCCCGGGACAGGGGGTTAAACACTGAAGCTTTCTTT. It translates to CASSMSRDRGLNTEAFF.

The chain combines TRBV5-8 with TRBJ2-5; weak D call: TRBD2 (5 bases). CDR1 is SGHTS, CDR2 YDEGEE, per germline. V lost 0 bases and J lost 1, with 13 bases in between. This CDR3 comprises 16 residues. As DNA, the CDR3 is TGTGCCAGCAGCTTGGGACTTAGCGTACGCCAAGAGACCCAGTACTTC. Translation: CASSLGLSVRQETQYF.

This chain uses TRBV5-1 with TRBJ2-3; D is unresolved. Between the trimmed V and J ends, which lost 6 bases and 2 bases, there was a span of 16 bases. Looked up from germline, CDR1 is SGHRS and CDR2 is YFSETQ. This CDR3 has 15 residues. CDR3 sequence reads: CASTHSAEHTDTQYF. In DNA form, the CDR3 reads TGCGCCAGCACCCATAGTGCGGAACACACAGATACGCAGTATTTT.

The chain recombines TRBV19 with TRBJ2-5; a weak D match, TRBD2 (5 bases). V lost 1 base, J lost 4 bases, and 16 bases lay in between. Per the germline V gene, CDR1 is LNHDA and CDR2 is SQIVND (reference sequence). The CDR3 length is 16 residues. CDR3 loop: CASSIVSGVRLETQYF. The CDR3 DNA is TGTGCCAGTAGTATAGTGAGCGGTGTTCGGCTAGAGACCCAGTACTTC. The full variable domain, in which reference TRBV19 and TRBJ2-5 provide the parts outside the CDR3, is DGGITQSPKYLFRKEGQNVTLSCEQNLNHDAMYWYRQDPGQGLRLIYYSQIVNDFQKGDIAEGYSVSREKKESFPLTVTSAQKNPTAFYLCASSIVSGVRLETQYFGPGTRLLVL.

The chain has TRBV6-5 and TRBJ1-2; a weak D match, TRBD1 (6 bases). CDR1 is MNHEY, CDR2 SVGAGI, per germline. CDR3 length: 13 amino acids. The V and J ends lost 2 bases and 8 bases respectively, with 12 bases between them. The CDR3 DNA reads as TGTGCCAGCAGTTACGAACAGGGAAGCGGCTACACCTTC. Encoded protein: CASSYEQGSGYTF.

This sequence joins TRBV18 and TRBJ2-7; the match to TRBD1 covers 10 bases. CDR1 and CDR2 (germline): KGHSH, LQKENI. J lost 4 bases, V lost 3 bases, and 3 bases had no gene match. The CDR3 runs to 14 residues. CDR3 sequence: CASSPGQGIYEQYF. The CDR3 bases are TGTGCCAGCTCACCGGGACAGGGGATTTACGAGCAGTACTTC.

The V call is TRBV4-2, the J call TRBJ1-1; D might be TRBD1 (6 bases). V dropped 1 base and J dropped 0 bases, with 15 bases sitting between them. This CDR3 spans 17 amino acids. CDR1 is LGHNA, CDR2 YNFKEQ, per germline. The CDR3 sequence is CASSQVRQAMMNTEAFF. The DNA for the CDR3 is TGTGCCAGCAGCCAAGTTCGACAGGCTATGATGAACACTGAAGCTTTCTTT.

The V gene is TRBV18, the J gene TRBJ2-7; 10 bases are a match to TRBD2. Germline V lookup: CDR1 KGHSH, CDR2 LQKENI. CDR3 length equals 18 residues. With V trimmed by 1 base and J by 7 bases, 16 bases remained unmatched. Written as DNA, the CDR3 is TGTGCCAGCTCACCACTGTCTAGCGGGAGTTCATTCGTTGGGGAGCAGTACTTC. It is translated as CASSPLSSGSSFVGEQYF.

The chain recombines TRBV11-3 with TRBJ2-3; 11 nucleotides match TRBD2. The germline CDR1 and CDR2 sequences are SGHNT and YENEEA. This CDR3 spans 15 amino acids. Trimming at V came to 5 bases and at J to 2 bases, leaving 3 bases not matched to a gene. The CDR3 reads CASSLSGRDTDTQYF. The CDR3 region has the DNA TGTGCCAGCAGCCTTAGCGGGAGGGACACAGATACGCAGTATTTT. The variable domain in full, completed from reference TRBV11-3 and TRBJ2-3, reads EAGVVQSPRYKIIEKKQPVAFWCNPISGHNTLYWYLQNLGQGPELLIRYENEEAVDDSQLPKDRFSAERLKGVDSTLKIQPAELGDSAVYLCASSLSGRDTDTQYFGPGTRLTVL.

This clone was detected once. CDR3 loop: CASSPPRQGGYNEQFF. The CDR3 region has the DNA TGTGCCAGCAGTCCTCCCCGACAGGGGGGGTACAATGAGCAGTTCTTC. This rearrangement joins TRBV27 to TRBJ2-1; 9 bases are shared with TRBD1. CDR3 length: 16 residues. Germline CDR1 MNHEY, CDR2 SMNVEV (reference sequence). The J segment lost 4 bases and the V segment lost 5 bases, leaving 9 bases of the junction unmatched.

V is TRBV4-1 and J is TRBJ1-5, with D unclear. This CDR3 is built from 14 residues. Germline CDR1 is MGHRA and CDR2 is YSYEKL. Trimming took off 1 base at V and 3 bases at J, with 7 bases between the two ends. The CDR3 bases are TGCGCCAGCAGCCAAGCGTCGGTCAATCAGCCCCAGCATTTT. Protein product: CASSQASVNQPQHF.

The chain has TRBV10-3 and TRBJ2-7, with TRBD2 matching 8 bases. The CDR3 has 15 amino acids. Germline assignment: CDR1 ENHRY and CDR2 SYGVKD. V trimming: 6 bases; J trimming: 2 bases; junction bases outside the gene matches: 9. In DNA form, the CDR3 reads TGTGCCATCAGACCGGGACTAGAATCAACCTACGAGCAGTACTTC. It yields the protein CAIRPGLESTYEQYF.

The chain employs TRBV6-5 and TRBJ1-4; TRBD1 aligns across 7 bases. Germline CDR1 reads MNHEY; CDR2 reads SVGAGI. V lost 6 bases, J lost 2 bases, and 3 bases stayed unmatched. The CDR3 is 14 residues long. For the CDR3, the DNA is TGTGCCAGCAGCGCAGGGGGGACTAATGAAAAACTGTTTTTT. It translates to CASSAGGTNEKLFF.

This sequence joins TRBV28 and TRBJ2-4, with 7 positions matching TRBD2. Germline lookup yields CDR1 MDHEN and CDR2 SYDVKM. The CDR3 length is 12 residues. Trimming cost V 7 bases and J 6 bases; bases outside gene matches: 3. CDR3 DNA: TGTGCCAGCACGGGCGGGAGAAACATTCAGTACTTC. Its protein product is CASTGGRNIQYF.

The J gene is TRBJ2-7, the V gene TRBV5-1; the D gene is possibly TRBD1 (5 bases). The germline CDR1 and CDR2 sequences are SGHRS and YFSETQ. This CDR3 region has 13 residues. Trimming took off 4 bases at V and 4 bases at J, with 12 bases between the two ends. CDR3 bases: TGCGCCAGCAGCCAGACAGTCGAATACGAGCAGTACTTC. Encoded protein: CASSQTVEYEQYF.

The chain links TRBV5-1 to TRBJ2-7; 11 bases align to TRBD1. The CDR3 is 15 amino acids. Germline V CDR1 and CDR2: SGHRS, YFSETQ. Unmatched junction bases numbered 5, after V lost 4 bases and J lost 2 bases. The CDR3 spells CASSATGQGAYEQYF. CDR3 in DNA: TGCGCCAGCAGCGCCACGGGACAGGGGGCCTACGAGCAGTACTTC. The complete variable domain, with remaining parts taken from reference TRBV5-1 and TRBJ2-7, reads KAGVTQTPRYLIKTRGQQVTLSCSPISGHRSVSWYQQTPGQGLQFLFEYFSETQRNKGNFPGRFSGRQFSNSRSEMNVSTLELGDSALYLCASSATGQGAYEQYFGPGTRLTVT.

V and J are TRBV19 and TRBJ1-1; D is possibly TRBD1 (5 bases). This CDR3 region has 15 residues. With 1 base removed from V and 4 bases from J, the gap between germline ends came to 13 bases. Germline CDR1 LNHDA, CDR2 SQIVND (reference sequence). The chain's CDR3 is CASSIALGGSTEAFF. In nucleotides, the CDR3 is TGTGCCAGTAGTATAGCCCTCGGGGGTAGCACTGAAGCTTTCTTT.

The genes are TRBV11-2 and TRBJ2-3; D is unresolved. V was clipped by 6 bases and J by 7 bases, with 8 bases between them. The CDR3 length is 11 residues. Germline values: CDR1 SGHAT, CDR2 FQNNGV. CDR3 loop: CASSSTYTQYF. The CDR3 bases are TGTGCCAGCAGTTCGACATATACGCAGTATTTT.

The chain links TRBV5-1 to TRBJ2-7; D unclear. The CDR3 is made up of 14 amino acids. Germline CDR1 SGHRS, CDR2 YFSETQ. The V and J ends lost 4 bases and 3 bases respectively, with 14 bases between them. The CDR3 loop is CASSPTGLYYEQYF. In DNA, the CDR3 is TGCGCCAGCAGCCCGACTGGCCTGTACTACGAGCAGTACTTC.

The chain combines TRBV27 with TRBJ2-7; TRBD1 might be the D (5 bases). The CDR3 consists of 13 residues. Germline CDR1 reads MNHEY; CDR2 reads SMNVEV (reference sequence). V lost 7 bases and J 1 base, leaving 11 bases between the germline ends. The DNA of the CDR3 is TGTGCCAGCATAAGAGCAGGGTCCTACGAGCAGTACTTC. Translating gives CASIRAGSYEQYF.

V usage is TRBV19 and J usage is TRBJ2-4, with TRBD2 matching over 12 bases. Trimming cost V 2 bases and J 7 bases; bases outside gene matches: 3. The CDR3 is made up of 15 amino acids. Germline CDR1 and CDR2: LNHDA and SQIVND (reference sequence). CDR3 nucleotides: TGTGCCAGTAGTATACTAGCGGGAGGGCCCAACATTCAGTACTTC. Encoded protein: CASSILAGGPNIQYF. The complete variable domain, with remaining parts taken from reference TRBV19 and TRBJ2-4, reads DGGITQSPKYLFRKEGQNVTLSCEQNLNHDAMYWYRQDPGQGLRLIYYSQIVNDFQKGDIAEGYSVSREKKESFPLTVTSAQKNPTAFYLCASSILAGGPNIQYFGAGTRLSVL.

The chain has TRBV7-9 and TRBJ2-7; tentative D call: TRBD1 (5 bases). With 4 bases removed from V and 2 bases from J, the gap between germline ends came to 12 bases. This CDR3 contains 14 residues. Germline loops: CDR1 SEHNR, CDR2 FQNEAQ (reference sequence). This CDR3 is CASSSNRNPYEQYF. Written as DNA, the CDR3 is TGTGCCAGCAGCTCTAACAGGAACCCCTACGAGCAGTACTTC.

The rearrangement links TRBV6-5 to TRBJ2-7; 7 bases are a match to TRBD1. The germline gives CDR1 MNHEY, CDR2 SVGAGI. The CDR3 runs 14 residues. With V trimmed by 6 bases and J by 0 bases, 5 bases remained unmatched. This chain's CDR3 is CASRYRGLSYEQYF. CDR3 nucleotides: TGTGCCAGCAGGTACAGGGGCCTCTCCTACGAGCAGTACTTC.